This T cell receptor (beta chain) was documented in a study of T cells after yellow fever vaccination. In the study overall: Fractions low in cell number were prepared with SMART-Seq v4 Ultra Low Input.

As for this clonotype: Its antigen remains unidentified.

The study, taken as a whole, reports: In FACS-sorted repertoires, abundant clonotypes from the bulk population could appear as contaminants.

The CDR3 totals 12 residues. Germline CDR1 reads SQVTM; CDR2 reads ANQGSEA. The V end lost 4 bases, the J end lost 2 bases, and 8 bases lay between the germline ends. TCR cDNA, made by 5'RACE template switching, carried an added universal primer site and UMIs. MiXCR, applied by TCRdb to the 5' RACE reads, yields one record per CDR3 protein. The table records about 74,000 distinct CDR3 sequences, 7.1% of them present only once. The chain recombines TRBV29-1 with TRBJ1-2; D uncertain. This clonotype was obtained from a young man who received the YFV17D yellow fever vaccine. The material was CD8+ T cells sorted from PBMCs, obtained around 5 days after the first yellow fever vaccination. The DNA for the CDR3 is TGCAGCGTTGTTTATGAGAACTATGGCTACACCTTC. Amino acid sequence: CSVVYENYGYTF.